This T cell receptor (beta chain) was observed in a study of radiotherapy plus CTLA-4 blockade in lung cancer. The study's findings and limits: In blood, tumor-derived TCR clones expanded after radiotherapy plus ipilimumab. It was early blood T cell clone dynamics, with interferon-beta, that reportedly best predicted response.

CDR3 size: 14 residues. The ends were cut back, 0 bases at V and 8 bases at J, with 13 bases in the middle. From germline, CDR1 is SEHNR and CDR2 FQNEAQ (reference sequence). Notes on this clone: As yet, its antigen is unknown.

The data were produced by immunoSEQ multiplex PCR, yet TCRdb's version contains in-frame clones alone and is incomplete. Of more than 30,000 clones listed, 75% to 85% are singletons. This chain uses TRBV7-9 with TRBJ1-2; D remains ambiguous. This material consisted of peripheral blood, taken from a patient treated with radiotherapy plus ipilimumab. The TCR comes from a human donor with non-small cell lung cancer that progressed on radiotherapy plus ipilimumab. The CDR3 nucleotides read TGTGCCAGCAGCTTAGCGACGGCCAGCGCGGGCTACACCTTC. This translates into CASSLATASAGYTF.